This section outlines one T cell receptor (beta chain) sequence together with its context. Many counts were recorded for this clone. It lacks a known antigen. The read terminates 3 residues before the CDR3 end, so the remaining end is supplied by the germline J gene. Sequences LNHDA (CDR1) and SQIVND (CDR2) are obtained from the germline V gene (reference sequence). V ends up 3 bases short and J 2 bases short, with an unmatched junction base count of 11. From cysteine to phenylalanine, the CDR3 is 17 amino acids long. The CDR3 was read in part: 42 bases, with the frame set at base 1. The data are from a study of T cell clonality in common variable immunodeficiency (dated by TCRdb to 2013 to 2016). Most of the CVID patients and most of the healthy controls were of Caucasian heritage. From each donor, about 5 to 8.5 ml of heparinized peripheral whole blood was collected. Genomic DNA from adults with common variable immune deficiency (CVID) and from healthy adult controls was the source for sequencing TCRbeta CDR3 repertoires. The control group comprised some 22 healthy adult volunteers, roughly 12 female and about 10 male, aged roughly 20 to 66 years with a mean age of approximately 35. Diluted blood was density-centrifuged over Hypaque 1077 or Ficoll-Paque to isolate peripheral blood mononuclear cells. Unsorted mononuclear cells served as the source of genomic DNA, which was extracted either by Qiagen column purification or by a centrifugation-based method.

What the research found in general, with its limitations: Compared with healthy controls, CVID subjects showed increased TCRbeta clonality (t-test p = 0.018), a feature most characteristic of about a third of subjects. CVID TCRbeta sequences were reported to have fewer deletions and N-nucleotide insertions and to lack highly modified clones with 13 or more V deletions. Correlations of repertoire features with clinical complications were constrained by heterogeneity among patients within the CVID cohort. According to the authors, finding the cause of the higher clonality in CVID would require sequencing the repertoires of T cell subpopulations. CVID subjects shared fewer TCRbeta clones with each other than healthy controls did (p < 0.0001). Although equal DNA input was used, an average of about 81,820 unique sequences per sample was obtained for controls, compared with around 32,000 for CVID samples.

For sequencing, equivalent amounts of genomic DNA were input from CVID and control samples. For every sample, a 60 bp segment covering the rearranged TCRbeta CDR3 region was amplified and then sequenced. The immunoSEQ assay, a bias-corrected multiplex PCR with high-throughput sequencing, was employed for TCRbeta amplification. Turning to the authors' computational methods: Every unique nucleotide sequence was considered a clone and was annotated with V, D and J genes, copy number and frequency. Sequences were labeled productive if in frame, and non-productive if out of frame or containing stop codons. Clonality was calculated from Shannon's entropy as previously described. Mean CDR3 Kyte-Doolittle hydropathy was derived from the predicted amino acid sequences of productive clones. The R hclust function was used to hierarchically cluster scaled V gene usage with Manhattan distance and complete linkage. Sharing of clones by CDR3 amino acid sequence was evaluated through resampling of 12 repertoires per group over 100 rounds. The repertoires were searched for 60 to 70 published EBV-specific TCRbeta sequences and 200 to 300 published CMV-specific TCRbeta sequences. Analysis left out two CVID samples that produced under 10,000 sequences, so around 40 CVID repertoires remained. TCRdb retrieved this table from immuneACCESS and kept in-frame rearrangements only. Not all clones are present; in checked studies, unresolved V genes account for under half, and no reason is known for the remainder. That table is the source of V, J and clone size, and D and trimming were worked out from the DNA. For this sample the table reports 50,000 to 65,000 clones, with no clone seen just once. The ten top clones hold about 1.8% of the sample.

This TCR derives from a person aged 18-70 years in good health. Sequenced input: peripheral blood mononuclear cells. The chain employs TRBV19 and TRBJ2-7, with 9 bases in between that match TRBD2. The sequenced CDR3 bases are TGTGCCAGTAGTATTCTTGCCCCTAGCGGGACTGCCTACGAG. This is translated as CASSILAPSGTAYE. The entire CDR3 protein is CASSILAPSGTAYEQYF.